This TCR beta chain was sequenced during a study of early T cells in non-severe SARS-CoV-2 infection. Study background: Sequenced material consisted of bulk RNA (from unsorted whole blood), and chains were unpaired.

Germline CDR1 reads KGHSH; CDR2 reads LQKENI. J gave up 4 bases and V 4 bases, and 13 bases lay outside the gene matches. The CDR3 is made up of 17 amino acids. At least ten counts were recorded for this clonotype. As yet, its antigen is unknown. Each CDR3 protein gets one entry after TCRdb re-called the 5' RACE reads with MiXCR. The sample lists 70,000 to 95,000 distinct CDR3 sequences, approximately 14% occurring once. General study results and limits: VDJdb matches were skewed toward anti-spike CD8 T cell responses.

The clonotype originates from an adult who was a healthcare worker with PCR-confirmed SARS-CoV-2 infection or an uninfected control (not recorded which). Source material: whole blood. V is TRBV18 and J is TRBJ1-2; 9 bases match TRBD1. This CDR3 is CASSHGQGKNRGYGYTF. The CDR3 nucleotides read TGTGCCAGCTCACACGGACAGGGGAAGAACCGCGGCTATGGCTACACCTTC. Full variable domain (missing parts from reference TRBV18 and TRBJ1-2): NAGVMQNPRHLVRRRGQEARLRCSPMKGHSHVYWYRQLPEEGLKFMVYLQKENIIDESGMPKERFSAEFPKEGPSILRIQQVVRGDSAAYFCASSHGQGKNRGYGYTFGSGTRLTVV.